This note documents a single T cell receptor (beta chain) sequence. Its antigen is undetermined. The treatment: around 19 received Ad26.COV2.S at low or high dose, single or two shots; several received placebo; per-sample allocation not given. Samples were taken on day 63 after the first vaccine or placebo injection. Adults aged 18-55 years in Boston included the donor. This sample was taken from a study of Ad26.COV2.S vaccination and SARS-CoV-2 variants. In the study overall: Ad26.COV2.S arm of COV1001 included the donor. The study, taken as a whole, reports: From the TCR breadth and depth analyses, total T cell responses may have been underestimated.

The CDR3 is 14 amino acids. V was trimmed by 4 bases and J by 0 bases, leaving 12 bases between them. Per germline, CDR1 SQVTM and CDR2 ANQGSEA. Clones were sequenced by immunoSEQ multiplex PCR, and TCRdb holds only the in-frame ones, with some missing. The table has 300,000 to 500,000 clones, about 85% seen once. This TCR was sampled from a person between 18 and 65 years old who received the Ad26.COV2.S COVID-19 vaccine or a placebo. Sequences were derived from peripheral blood, sampled in a trial of Ad26.COV2.S vaccine versus placebo. This rearrangement joins TRBV29-1 to TRBJ1-1; a possible D gene is TRBD1 (5 bases). The CDR3 protein is CSVATVALNTEAFF. The CDR3 DNA reads as TGCAGCGTTGCGACAGTGGCTCTGAACACTGAAGCTTTCTTT.